This record looks at one T cell receptor (beta chain) sequence and its context. The V gene lost 5 bases and the J gene lost 3 bases, with 11 bases spanning the gap. Germline CDR1 is SEHNR and CDR2 is FQNEAQ (reference sequence). The CDR3 runs to 13 residues. The record originates from a study of blood T cell repertoires in COVID-19. Per the authors' pipeline: Estimated nucleated cell counts came from reference gene primer amplification. Assay: immunoSEQ multiplex PCR; the TCRdb copy retains only in-frame clones and omits some. That table furnishes V, J and clone size, whereas the DNA furnished D and trimming. The table has about 210,000 clones, approximately 86% seen once; the top ten hold around 1.5%.

Sequenced input: peripheral blood. The rearrangement uses TRBV7-9 and TRBJ2-7; a weak D match, TRBD1 (6 bases). This TCR was sampled from a man aged 18 to 30 with active or convalescent COVID-19. CDR3 in DNA: TGTGCCAGCAGCCAGACAGGTAACTACGAGCAGTACTTC. This encodes CASSQTGNYEQYF.